The 23 T cell receptor delta chains listed next were all sequenced from one sample in a study of gamma-delta chains in newborns, infants, children (dated by TCRdb to the late 2010s). TCRdb records Illumina MiSeq as the sequencer. Public reads were reanalyzed in TCRdb with CATT, and rows carrying the same DNA were merged afterwards. The sample contains around 910 delta-chain clones, 1.5% to 2% of them found a single time. Roughly 29% of the sample goes to the ten largest clones. The specimen sequenced was blood. The receptors were gathered from a child in good health.

This clone occurred a few times. A read error is likely here: a far larger clone is one base away. The chain is built from TRDV2 and TRDJ1; TRDD3 agrees at 11 bases. CDR1 and CDR2 from the germline V gene are GEAIGNYY and EKD. This CDR3 has 17 amino acids. The V gene end was trimmed by 3 bases and the J gene end by 3 bases; junction bases not matched to a gene: 11. CDR3 sequence reads: CACDELGDNKSPDKLIF. In nucleotides, the CDR3 is TGTGCCTGTGACGAACTGGGGGATAATAAATCGCCCGATAAACTCATCTTT.

This clone was seen only a few times. A far larger clone is just one base off, so this is likely a read error. Within the sample, other DNA sequences also encode this same CDR3. This chain links TRDV2 with TRDJ2; the match to TRDD3 covers 13 bases. The CDR3 totals 18 residues. The junction had 11 bases not matched to a gene; V was cut back by 0 bases and J by 8 bases. The germline V gene encodes CDR1 GEAIGNYY and CDR2 EKD. CDR3: CACDTVQLGDTPTAQLFF. CDR3 bases: TGTGCCTGTGACACCGTCCAACTGGGGGATACGCCGACGGCACAACTCTTCTTT.

This clone was seen a handful of times. The chain uses TRDV2 and TRDJ1; 9 positions match TRDD3. The germline V gene encodes CDR1 GEAIGNYY and CDR2 EKD. The CDR3 totals 18 residues. J was trimmed by 0 bases and V by 0 bases; bases with no gene match: 10. CDR3 DNA sequence: TGTGCCTGTGACACCCTCCAAACTGGGGGAGTAGACACCGATAAACTCATCTTT. Amino acids: CACDTLQTGGVDTDKLIF.

Notes on this clone: This probably arose from a read error, given a far larger clone one base away. Other DNA sequences from this sample encode an identical CDR3 as well. This chain links TRDV2 with TRDJ1; 8 bases map to TRDD3. Germline values: CDR1 GEAIGNYY, CDR2 EKD. V lost 0 bases to trimming and J lost 0 bases; unmatched junction nucleotides: 20. The CDR3 is made up of 21 amino acids. CDR3 loop: CACDTAAPSLLGALYTDKLIF. The CDR3 DNA is TGTGCCTGTGACACCGCCGCCCCTTCTTTACTGGGGGCCCTCTACACCGATAAACTCATCTTT.

This clone is hyperexpanded (1% or more) by share. At the DNA level, this CDR3 is encoded by other sequences in the same sample as well. This chain uses TRDV2 with TRDJ1, with a possible D match to TRDD3 (5 bases). The V end was cut by 2 bases, the J end by 0 bases, with 12 bases between. Germline V gene data show CDR1 as GEAIGNYY and CDR2 as EKD. This CDR3 has 15 residues. The CDR3 reads CACDILGPHTDKLIF. The CDR3 DNA sequence: TGTGCCTGTGACATTCTGGGACCCCACACCGATAAACTCATCTTT.

The table lists this clone with a few counts. The translation of this DNA and the TCRdb protein of a much larger clone differ at residue 5, probably owing to a read error; the protein shown here is translated from the DNA. This sequence joins TRDV1 and TRDJ1; TRDD2 matches 9 bases. From germline, CDR1 is TSWWSYY and CDR2 QGS. The junction had 15 bases not matched to a gene; V was cut back by 5 bases and J by 8 bases. The CDR3 covers 16 residues. CDR3 sequence: CALGIPSYATRGKLIF. The DNA of the CDR3 is TGTGCTCTTGGGATCCCTTCCTACGCCACGCGCGGCAAACTCATCTTT.

This clone was seen a handful of times. TCRdb records a much larger clone's protein for this DNA, with a difference at residue 4 that likely arises from a read error; the protein given is the translation of the DNA. This chain uses TRDV2 with TRDJ1, with 7 positions matching TRDD3. Germline loops: CDR1 GEAIGNYY, CDR2 EKD. The CDR3 has 17 residues. The CDR3 loop reads CACVTEGLGGSDDKLIF. The CDR3 DNA is TGTGCCTGTGTCACCGAGGGGCTGGGGGGCAGCGACGATAAACTCATCTTT.

In its sample, this clone was seen a few times. This likely reflects a read error, since a far larger clone is one base away. The chain recombines TRDV2 with TRDJ1, with 8 bases identical to TRDD3. This CDR3 is built from 21 residues. The germline gives CDR1 GEAIGNYY, CDR2 EKD. With 2 bases clipped from V and 0 bases from J, the junction kept 22 bases outside the gene matches. The CDR3, as DNA: TGTGCCTGTGACAACGTCGCCCCTTCTTTACTGGGGGCCCTCTACACCGATAAACTCATCTTT. Translation: CACDNVAPSLLGALYTDKLIF.

This clone was counted between two and nine times. The TCRdb protein comes from a much larger clone and disagrees with this DNA's translation at residue 16, likely due to a read error; the protein given here is derived from the DNA. The chain uses TRDV2 and TRDJ1; 8 bases align to TRDD3. The CDR3 is made up of 18 amino acids. The germline CDR1 and CDR2 sequences are GEAIGNYY and EKD. The DNA of the CDR3 is TGTGCCTGTGACCTCTTACTGGGGGGACCTACCCACACCGATAAACCCATCTTT. It is translated as CACDLLLGGPTHTDKPIF.

Of note for this clone: The amino acid sequence in TCRdb belongs to a much larger clone and departs from this DNA's translation at residue 10, likely a sequencing read error; the sequence shown is translated from the DNA. The CDR3 DNA sequence: TGTGCCTGTGATTCGGTGGGGGGTCTTACTACAGCACAACTCTTCTTT. Protein sequence: CACDSVGGLTTAQLFF. The chain combines TRDV2 with TRDJ2; D might be TRDD3 (6 bases). Trimming shortened V by 4 bases and J by 5 bases, and 19 bases separated the two germline ends. This CDR3 spans 16 amino acids. Germline V lookup: CDR1 GEAIGNYY, CDR2 EKD.

This clone was seen a few times. TCRdb's protein for this DNA is that of a much larger clone and differs from the translation at residue 5, likely a read error; the protein shown is the DNA translation. V is TRDV2 and J is TRDJ3; 8 bases line up with TRDD3. Germline V lookup: CDR1 GEAIGNYY, CDR2 EKD. This CDR3 comprises 19 residues. The J segment lost 0 bases and the V segment lost 3 bases, leaving 9 bases of the junction unmatched. CDR3 bases: TGTGCCTGTGACGCCGTCTGGGGGACCAGCTCCTGGGACACCCGACAGATGTTTTTC. Its protein is CACDAVWGTSSWDTRQMFF.

Worth noting for this clone: Given a far larger clone just one base away, this is likely a sequencing read error. Other DNA variants within this sample encode the same CDR3. The CDR3: CACDTLNGGPPGYTDKLIF. In nucleotides, the CDR3 is TGTGCCTGCGACACCTTGAATGGGGGGCCTCCCGGCTACACCGATAAACTCATCTTT. V is TRDV2 and J is TRDJ1, with D maybe TRDD3 (6 bases). The CDR3 has 19 amino acids. Germline V gives CDR1 GEAIGNYY, CDR2 EKD.

About this clone itself: The protein recorded in TCRdb matches a much larger clone and deviates from this DNA's translation at residue 5, suggesting a read error; the protein here is obtained by translating the DNA. The chain uses TRDV2 and TRDJ1; D is unclear. CDR1 is GEAIGNYY, CDR2 EKD, per germline. Trimming pared 2 bases from V and 0 bases from J, leaving 18 bases between. CDR3 length: 17 residues. CDR3 in amino acids: CACDIVHSNMYTDKLIF. CDR3 nucleotide sequence: TGTGCCTGTGACATCGTACATTCCAATATGTACACCGATAAACTCATCTTT.

Turning to this clone: This DNA translates differently at residue 4 from the TCRdb protein, which is that of a much larger clone; a read error is likely, and the protein shown is the DNA's own translation. V is TRDV2 and J is TRDJ1; 13 bases match TRDD3. The junction had 12 bases not matched to a gene; V was cut back by 4 bases and J by 2 bases. The CDR3 loop spans 18 amino acids. Looked up from germline, CDR1 is GEAIGNYY and CDR2 is EKD. The CDR3 protein is CACELLSTGGYATDKLIF. In DNA form, the CDR3 reads TGTGCCTGTGAACTTCTCAGTACTGGGGGATACGCGACCGATAAACTCATCTTT.

In its sample, this clone was seen once. CDR3 region: CACDTGGYSSWDTRQMFF. In nucleotides, the CDR3 is TGTGCCTGTGACACCGGGGGATACAGCTCCTGGGACACCCGACAGATGTTTTTC. This chain joins TRDV2 and TRDJ3; 9 bases match TRDD3. No J segment appears in TCRdb, so it was assigned here by matching the sequence to germline. Trimming cost V 0 bases and J 0 bases; bases outside gene matches: 2. Germline V gene lookup returns CDR1 GEAIGNYY and CDR2 EKD. This CDR3 is 18 amino acids long.

As to this clone: TCRdb has a much larger clone's protein, which differs at residue 14 from the translation of this DNA, likely because of a read error; what is shown is the protein translated from the DNA. The V call is TRDV2, the J call TRDJ3, with TRDD3 matching 8 bases. Looked up from germline, CDR1 is GEAIGNYY and CDR2 is EKD. This CDR3 contains 16 residues. The CDR3 nucleotides read TGTGCCTGTGACGAAATTACTGGGGGTAAGACCCGACAGACGTTTTTC. It yields the protein CACDEITGGKTRQTFF.

This clone was counted between two and nine times. It may be a read error: a sequence one base away is much more abundant. Other DNA sequences in this specimen translate into the identical CDR3. The gene calls are TRDV3 and TRDJ1; 9 bases fit TRDD3. The V gene's germline CDR1 is TVYSNPD and CDR2 GDNSRS (reference sequence). CDR3 length: 19 amino acids. V gave up 3 bases and J gave up 1 base; unmatched junction bases: 21. CDR3: CALPPSSDTGGSLTDKLIF. CDR3 nucleotides: TGTGCCTTGCCTCCCTCCTCGGATACTGGGGGAAGCCTCACCGATAAACTCATCTTT.

Note on this clone: A clone one base away is much larger, so this may be a read error. CDR3 bases: TGTGCTCTTGGGGAAGTGCCATCCTCTAACTGGGGGACCCGGCTAACAACCAGATACACCGGTAAACTCATCTTT. Amino acid sequence: CALGEVPSSNWGTRLTTRYTGKLIF. The chain couples TRDV1 to TRDJ1; 9 bases map to TRDD3. The CDR3 contains 25 residues. Germline CDR1 is TSWWSYY and CDR2 is QGS.

This clone was seen a few times. The J gene is TRDJ3, the V gene TRDV2; 7 nucleotides agree with TRDD3. V shed 0 bases and J 0 bases; nucleotides not matched to a gene: 13. The CDR3 covers 21 residues. Germline assignment: CDR1 GEAIGNYY and CDR2 EKD. CDR3 residues: CACDTIQSGDRGSWDTRQMFF. CDR3 sequence (DNA): TGTGCCTGTGACACCATCCAGTCCGGGGATAGGGGCTCCTGGGACACCCGACAGATGTTTTTC.

To note about this clone: Only one base separates this from a far larger clonotype, so it likely reflects a read error. The same CDR3 is also encoded by other DNA sequences in this sample. This rearrangement joins TRDV2 to TRDJ2, with D maybe TRDD3 (6 bases). Looked up from germline, CDR1 is GEAIGNYY and CDR2 is EKD. The CDR3 extends over 16 amino acids. CDR3 protein: CACDSVGGLITAQLFF. The DNA of the CDR3 is TGTGCATGTGATTCGGTGGGGGGTCTTATTACAGCACAACTCTTCTTT.

As concerns this clone: Given a much more abundant clone one base away, this may be a read error. For the CDR3, the DNA is TGTGCCTGTGACACGACCACCTACCTGATTAAGTACACCGATAAACTCATCTTT. Protein: CACDTTTYLIKYTDKLIF. The chain uses TRDV2 and TRDJ1; TRDD2 is a possible D gene (5 bases). Germline assignment: CDR1 GEAIGNYY and CDR2 EKD. The CDR3 contains 18 residues. Deletions cut 1 base from V and 0 bases from J, with 20 bases between.

This clone appeared a few times. TCRdb records a much larger clone's protein for this DNA, with a difference at residue 4 that likely arises from a read error; the protein given is the translation of the DNA. The CDR3 protein is CACGELGDNKSSDKLIF. For the CDR3, the DNA is TGTGCCTGTGGCGAACTGGGGGATAATAAATCGTCCGATAAACTCATCTTT. The chain couples TRDV2 to TRDJ1; 11 nucleotides agree with TRDD3. The junction had 13 bases not matched to a gene; V was cut back by 5 bases and J by 3 bases. The V gene's germline CDR1 is GEAIGNYY and CDR2 EKD. CDR3 length: 17 amino acids.

In this sample, this clone is medium-sized. The V gene is TRAV29/DV5, the J gene TRDJ1; the match to TRDD3 covers 12 bases. The CDR3 has 25 amino acids. The junction had 31 bases not matched to a gene; V was cut back by 1 base and J by 0 bases. Germline loops: CDR1 NSMFDY, CDR2 ISSIKDK. As DNA, the CDR3 is TGTGCAGCAAGCCGCTTCCTCGGACGACGGTCAGAACTAGTACTGGGGGATACAGACACCGATAAACTCATCTTT. Protein: CAASRFLGRRSELVLGDTDTDKLIF.